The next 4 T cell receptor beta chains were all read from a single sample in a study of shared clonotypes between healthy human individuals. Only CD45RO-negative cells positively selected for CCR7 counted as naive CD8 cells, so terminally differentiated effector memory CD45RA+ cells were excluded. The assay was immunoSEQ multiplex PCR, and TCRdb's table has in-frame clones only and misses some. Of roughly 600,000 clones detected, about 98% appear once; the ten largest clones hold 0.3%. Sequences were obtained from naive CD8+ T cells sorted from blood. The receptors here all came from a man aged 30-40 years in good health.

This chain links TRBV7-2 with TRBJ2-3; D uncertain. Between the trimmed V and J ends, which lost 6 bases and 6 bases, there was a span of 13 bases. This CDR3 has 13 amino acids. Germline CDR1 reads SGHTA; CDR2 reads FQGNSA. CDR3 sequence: CASSSPTVDTQYF. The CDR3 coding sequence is TGTGCCAGCAGTTCTCCGACGGTGGATACGCAGTATTTT.

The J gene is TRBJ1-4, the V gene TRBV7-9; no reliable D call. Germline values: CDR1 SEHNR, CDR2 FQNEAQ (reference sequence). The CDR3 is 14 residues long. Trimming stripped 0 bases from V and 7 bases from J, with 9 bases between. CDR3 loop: CASSLASYGEKLFF. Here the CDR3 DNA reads TGTGCCAGCAGCTTAGCATCGTATGGTGAAAAACTGTTTTTT.

The CDR3 region is CASSLSGVANEQFF. The DNA of the CDR3 is TGTGCCAGCAGTCTGTCGGGAGTTGCCAATGAGCAGTTCTTC. This rearrangement joins TRBV25-1 to TRBJ2-1; D might be TRBD2 (6 bases). CDR3 length: 14 amino acids. Between the trimmed V and J ends, which lost 5 bases and 6 bases, there was a span of 14 bases. The V gene's germline CDR1 is MGHDK and CDR2 SYGVNS.

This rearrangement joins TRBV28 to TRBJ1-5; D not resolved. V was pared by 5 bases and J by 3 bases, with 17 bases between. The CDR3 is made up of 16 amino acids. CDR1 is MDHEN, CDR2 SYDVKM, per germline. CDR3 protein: CASSPPNSGFNQPQHF. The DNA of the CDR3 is TGTGCCAGCAGTCCCCCTAATAGTGGATTCAATCAGCCCCAGCATTTT.